The 3 T cell receptor beta chains given below trace back to one sample, sequenced in a study of blood T cell repertoires in COVID-19. TCRdb's copy holds only in-frame clones and misses some; the assay was immunoSEQ multiplex PCR. This repertoire shows hundreds of thousands of clones, about 87% found once; its top ten account for around 1.3%. The sample taken for sequencing was PBMCs or T cells enriched from blood (not recorded which). Receptors originate from a man aged 25 to 40 who had recovered from COVID-19.

The chain links TRBV9 to TRBJ1-1; no firm D call. The germline gives CDR1 SGDLS, CDR2 YYNGEE. Trimming left V 0 bases short and J 2 bases short, with 8 bases between. The CDR3 contains 14 residues. The CDR3 loop reads CASSVDSLNTEAFF. CDR3 DNA: TGTGCCAGCAGCGTAGATAGCCTAAACACTGAAGCTTTCTTT. Combining the CDR3 with reference TRBV9 and TRBJ1-1 gives the whole variable domain DSGVTQTPKHLITATGQRVTLRCSPRSGDLSVYWYQQSLDQGLQFLIQYYNGEERAKGNILERFSAQQFPDLHSELNLSSLELGDSALYFCASSVDSLNTEAFFGQGTRLTVV.

This chain uses TRBV19 with TRBJ1-5, with TRBD1 matching 9 bases. J gave up 6 bases and V 5 bases, and 8 bases lay outside the gene matches. Germline V gives CDR1 LNHDA, CDR2 SQIVND (reference sequence). The CDR3 loop spans 15 amino acids. The CDR3 DNA sequence: TGTGCCAGTAGTCCTACAGGGGGCGGTCGTCAGCCCCAGCATTTT. It codes for CASSPTGGGRQPQHF.

CDR3 sequence (DNA): TGTGCCAGCAGCTTAAAACGGGAGCCACTTAACTATGGCTACACCTTC. Its translation: CASSLKREPLNYGYTF. The V and J genes are TRBV9 and TRBJ1-2; D not certain. The CDR3 extends over 16 amino acids. Germline lookup yields CDR1 SGDLS and CDR2 YYNGEE. V was shortened by 4 bases and J by 1 base, with 17 bases between the two germline ends.